These T cell receptor beta chains were read from a single sample in a study of Ad26.COV2.S vaccination and SARS-CoV-2 variants. Clones were read by immunoSEQ multiplex PCR, and TCRdb kept only the in-frame ones, dropping some. The data contain around 370,000 clones, around 83% of them seen just once; the ten biggest clones take up less than 4%. Sequenced material: peripheral blood, taken in a trial of Ad26.COV2.S vaccine versus placebo. Receptor source: a person aged 18 to 59 who received the Ad26.COV2.S COVID-19 vaccine or a placebo. Each CDR3 is given with its conserved first and last residue. D genes are given only for firm matches. Clone size is not always given. Where it is, it says once, few, many or a class for expanded clones.

j_call d_call clone_size v_call cdr3_aa cdr3_nt
TRBJ1-1 . . TRBV2 CASSAQGNTEAFF TGTGCCAGCAGTGCTCAGGGCAACACTGAAGCTTTCTTT
TRBJ2-1 . . TRBV30 CAWSANNEQFF TGTGCCTGGTCTGCCAACAATGAGCAGTTCTTC
TRBJ2-1 . . TRBV9 CASSVVAGNNEQFF TGTGCCAGCAGCGTAGTCGCGGGTAACAATGAGCAGTTCTTC
TRBJ2-3 TRBD2 . TRBV7-6 CASSLGGGEGADTQYF TGTGCCAGCAGCTTAGGAGGCGGGGAGGGTGCAGATACGCAGTATTTT
TRBJ1-1 . . TRBV19 CASSISHTGNTEAFF TGTGCCAGTAGTATATCCCACACCGGTAACACTGAAGCTTTCTTT
TRBJ2-1 TRBD2 . TRBV7-9 CASSFSSGDNEQFF TGTGCCAGCAGCTTTTCTAGCGGGGACAATGAGCAGTTCTTC
TRBJ2-1 TRBD2 . TRBV15 CATSFSPGLAVNEQFF TGTGCCACCAGCTTTTCGCCGGGACTAGCGGTCAATGAGCAGTTCTTC
TRBJ2-7 . . TRBV5-1 CASSLAADYEQYF TGCGCCAGCAGCTTGGCTGCTGACTACGAGCAGTACTTC
TRBJ1-5 TRBD1 . TRBV7-8 CASSGPRTGGDQPQHF TGTGCCAGCAGCGGTCCACGGACAGGGGGGGATCAGCCCCAGCATTTT
TRBJ2-3 . . TRBV5-5 CASSRGTTDTQYF TGTGCCAGCAGCAGAGGGACAACAGATACGCAGTATTTT
TRBJ1-1 . . TRBV19 CASSISGYTEAFF TGTGCCAGTAGTATATCTGGGTACACTGAAGCTTTCTTT
TRBJ2-1 TRBD2 . TRBV11-3 CASSTGGGRLYNEQFF TGTGCCAGCAGCACGGGTGGCGGGAGGCTTTACAATGAGCAGTTCTTC
TRBJ2-7 . . TRBV4-3 CASSQHRDTSYEQYF TGCGCCAGCAGCCAACACCGGGACACCTCCTACGAGCAGTACTTC
TRBJ1-1 . . TRBV7-2 CASSLVRVNSEAFF TGTGCCAGCAGCTTAGTCCGGGTCAATTCTGAAGCTTTCTTT
TRBJ1-6 TRBD1 . TRBV19 CASSVDRENLEGSPLHF TGTGCCAGTAGTGTGGACAGGGAAAACCTTGAGGGTTCACCCCTCCACTTT
TRBJ1-2 . . TRBV9 CASSVDGGGSSGYTF TGTGCCAGCAGCGTAGATGGGGGTGGATCCTCAGGCTACACCTTC
TRBJ1-6 . few TRBV20-1 CSARDGSPLHF TGCAGTGCTAGAGATGGTTCACCCCTCCACTTT
TRBJ2-7 TRBD1 . TRBV12-3/TRBV12-4 CASTTGQGIEQYF TGTGCCAGCACAACGGGACAGGGGATCGAGCAGTACTTC
TRBJ2-3 TRBD1 . TRBV9 CASSVLSQGEDTQYF TGTGCCAGCAGCGTACTCTCACAGGGGGAGGATACGCAGTATTTT
TRBJ2-7 . . TRBV6-5 CASSYSIAGPYEQYF TGTGCCAGCAGTTACTCGATAGCAGGCCCCTACGAGCAGTACTTC
TRBJ1-5 . once TRBV2 CASTVQGLEDSNQPQHF TGTGCCAGCACTGTGCAGGGGTTAGAGGATAGCAATCAGCCCCAGCATTTT
TRBJ2-7 . . TRBV21-1 CATQGGANNSTYEQYF TGTGCCACTCAGGGAGGGGCGAATAATTCTACCTACGAGCAGTACTTC
TRBJ1-1 TRBD1 . TRBV6-2/TRBV6-3 CASSPGQTSPTEAFF TGTGCCAGCAGCCCGGGACAGACGTCCCCCACTGAAGCTTTCTTT
TRBJ1-3 . . TRBV18 CASSPGQTGNTIYF TGTGCCAGCTCACCGGGCCAGACTGGAAACACCATATATTTT
TRBJ1-5 TRBD1 . TRBV18 CASSRMGQGMNQPQHF TGTGCCAGCTCAAGAATGGGACAGGGGATGAATCAGCCCCAGCATTTT
TRBJ1-2 TRBD1 . TRBV30 CAWSADRDYGYTF TGTGCCTGGAGCGCCGACAGGGACTATGGCTACACCTTC
TRBJ1-1 . . TRBV29-1 CSVEPAKRENTEAFF TGCAGCGTTGAACCCGCCAAGAGGGAGAACACTGAAGCTTTCTTT
TRBJ2-7 . . TRBV7-2 CASSLDRVTYEQYF TGTGCCAGCAGCTTAGACAGGGTAACCTACGAGCAGTACTTC
TRBJ2-7 TRBD1 . TRBV4-3 CASSQDSGTGFYEQYF TGCGCCAGCAGCCAGGACTCCGGGACAGGGTTCTACGAGCAGTACTTC
TRBJ2-6 . . TRBV30 CAWESGAGANVLTF TGTGCCTGGGAGTCAGGAGCTGGGGCCAACGTCCTGACTTTC
TRBJ2-1 TRBD2 . TRBV18 CASSLLTSGQGNEQFF TGTGCCAGCTCACTACTTACTAGCGGGCAAGGCAATGAGCAGTTCTTC
TRBJ2-3 TRBD2 . TRBV10-2 CASSRSREGSDTQYF TGCGCCAGCAGTCGGTCGAGGGAGGGCTCAGATACGCAGTATTTT
TRBJ2-5 . . TRBV24-1 CATSEPSGHEETQYF TGTGCCACCAGTGAACCGTCGGGTCATGAAGAGACCCAGTACTTC
TRBJ1-2 TRBD1 . TRBV13 CASSDGTGNTNYGYTF TGTGCCAGCAGCGATGGGACAGGGAATACTAACTATGGCTACACCTTC
TRBJ1-3 TRBD1 . TRBV4-3 CASSQEGTGYRNTIYF TGCGCCAGCAGCCAAGAGGGGACAGGGTACAGAAACACCATATATTTT
TRBJ1-4 . . TRBV6-5 CASSRGVGEKLFF TGTGCCAGCAGTCGAGGAGTTGGCGAAAAACTGTTTTTT
TRBJ2-7 TRBD2 . TRBV27 CASSFRGGFPPYEQYF TGTGCCAGCAGTTTTCGGGGGGGGTTCCCCCCGTACGAGCAGTACTTC
TRBJ2-7 TRBD2 . TRBV5-1 CASSLGSGTITYEQYF TGCGCCAGCAGCTTGGGGTCCGGGACTATCACCTACGAGCAGTACTTC
TRBJ2-1 . . TRBV27 CASSLLDSFYNEQFF TGTGCCAGCAGTTTATTGGACAGTTTCTACAATGAGCAGTTCTTC
TRBJ2-5 . . TRBV5-1 CASTLRAETQETQYF TGCGCCAGCACCCTGAGAGCTGAAACTCAAGAGACCCAGTACTTC
TRBJ2-7 . . TRBV12-3/TRBV12-4 CASSAQQGYEQYF TGTGCCAGCAGTGCCCAACAGGGCTACGAGCAGTACTTC
TRBJ1-3 . . TRBV30 CAWSSDSSLGNTIYF TGTGCCTGGAGTTCAGACTCATCTCTGGGAAACACCATATATTTT
TRBJ2-4 TRBD2 few TRBV4-2 CASSQGEGKNIQYF TGTGCCAGCAGCCAAGGGGAGGGGAAAAACATTCAGTACTTC
TRBJ2-3 TRBD2 . TRBV27 CASSLSPSGRADTQYF TGTGCCAGCAGTTTATCGCCTAGCGGGAGAGCAGATACGCAGTATTTT
TRBJ1-2 . . TRBV18 CASSPELPGRQGYGYTF TGTGCCAGCTCACCTGAATTGCCGGGCAGACAAGGGTATGGCTACACCTTC
TRBJ2-2 . . TRBV24-1 CATSDFGQGTGELFF TGTGCCACCAGTGATTTCGGGCAGGGGACCGGGGAGCTGTTTTTT
TRBJ1-2 . . TRBV2 CASYSGGTYGYTF TGTGCCAGCTATTCGGGTGGGACCTATGGCTACACCTTC
TRBJ1-2 . . TRBV10-3 CAISPDPMNYGYTF TGTGCCATCAGCCCTGACCCGATGAACTATGGCTACACCTTC
TRBJ2-1 TRBD2 . TRBV9 CASSVAGGGMVYNEQFF TGTGCCAGCAGCGTAGCGGGGGGGGGAATGGTTTACAATGAGCAGTTCTTC
TRBJ1-2 TRBD1 . TRBV4-3 CASSQVRRGSGGGYTF TGCGCCAGCAGCCAAGTCCGACGGGGATCAGGGGGGGGCTACACCTTC
TRBJ1-4 . few TRBV9 CASSRDQREKLFF TGTGCCAGCAGCAGGGACCAGCGGGAAAAACTGTTTTTT